The clone carrying this T cell receptor beta chain was picked up a small number of times. Antigen unknown. 60 Vbeta and 13 Jbeta primers were used in PCR. Clones were sequenced by immunoSEQ multiplex PCR, and TCRdb holds only the in-frame ones, with some missing. The sample has more than 95,000 clones, around 84% seen once. The entry originates in a study of cytomegalovirus exposure and HLA in healthy donors. The study's findings and limits: Generally TCR sequences proved uncommon, though certain public TCRs appeared in numerous donors.

The CDR3 is 13 amino acids. CDR1 and CDR2 (germline): MNHEY, SVGAGI. Unmatched junction bases numbered 3, after V lost 5 bases and J lost 2 bases. The donors, nominally healthy at sampling, likely had unrecorded immune exposures. The source material was PBMCs. This receptor was identified in a man younger than 40 in good health and CMV-seronegative. This chain connects TRBV6-5 to TRBJ2-7, with 7 bases aligning to TRBD1. The chain's CDR3 is CASSLDRAYEQYF. CDR3 nucleotides: TGTGCCAGCAGTCTTGACAGGGCCTACGAGCAGTACTTC.